This TCR beta chain was sequenced for a study of cytomegalovirus exposure and HLA in healthy donors. PCR primers comprised 60 Vbeta and 13 Jbeta primers. As originally analysed: A follow-up analysis tallied around 80 million unique TCR beta chains, approximately 10 million shared. TCRdb's table, derived via immunoSEQ multiplex PCR, lists solely in-frame clones and lacks some. That table furnishes V, J and clone size, whereas the DNA furnished D and trimming. The sample has roughly 160,000 clones, approximately 79% seen once. All donors participated as healthy donors of bone marrow. Study results and limitations: Among TCR beta chains, those listed as cytomegalovirus-associated numbered approximately 150.

Turning to this clone: No antigen is known for it.

Sequenced sample: PBMCs. This sequence was found in a middle-aged man in good health and CMV-seropositive.

The DNA of the CDR3 is TGCGCCAGCAGCCAACCAACCTCGACAGGGGGCGGAGTAGCTTTCTTT. Protein product: CASSQPTSTGGGVAFF. The chain links TRBV4-1 to TRBJ1-1; the match to TRBD1 covers 10 bases. V dropped 2 bases and J dropped 10; count of bases not matched to a gene: 13. Germline CDR1 MGHRA, CDR2 YSYEKL. The CDR3 runs 16 residues.